This T cell receptor (beta chain) was recovered during a study of cytotoxic CD8 clonotypes in ibrutinib-treated CLL. Study findings and constraints: Among the clonotypes, public ones were uncommon and contracted or held stable on treatment.

This clone was found once. Its antigen is unidentified. This CDR3 comprises 12 residues. The ends lost 6 bases at V and 10 bases at J; junction bases unmatched: 9. In germline, CDR1 is WNHNN, CDR2 SYGVQD (reference sequence). The intended depth for sequencing was 1 in 200,000 to 1 in 1 million T cells. Profiled with immunoSEQ multiplex PCR; TCRdb holds only in-frame clones, not every one. The data hold 40,000 to 50,000 clones, with around 52% observed a single time. The chain employs TRBV10-1 and TRBJ2-7; TRBD1 matches 7 bases. This sequence was found in a human donor with chronic lymphocytic leukemia. Source: PBMCs, taken after 24 months of ibrutinib treatment. CDR3 sequence (DNA): TGCGCCAGCAGCGCCCGGGACAGTGAACAGTACTTC. It is translated as CASSARDSEQYF.